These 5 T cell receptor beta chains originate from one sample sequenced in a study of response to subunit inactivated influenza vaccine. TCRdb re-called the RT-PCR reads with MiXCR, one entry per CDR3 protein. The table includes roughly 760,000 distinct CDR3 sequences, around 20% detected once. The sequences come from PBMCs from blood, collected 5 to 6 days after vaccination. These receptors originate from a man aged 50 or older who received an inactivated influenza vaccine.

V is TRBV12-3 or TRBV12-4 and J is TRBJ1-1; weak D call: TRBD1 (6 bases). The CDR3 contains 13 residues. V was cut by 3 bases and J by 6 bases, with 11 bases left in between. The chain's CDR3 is CASSLAGEAEAFF. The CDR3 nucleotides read TGTGCCAGCAGTTTGGCAGGGGAGGCTGAAGCTTTCTTT.

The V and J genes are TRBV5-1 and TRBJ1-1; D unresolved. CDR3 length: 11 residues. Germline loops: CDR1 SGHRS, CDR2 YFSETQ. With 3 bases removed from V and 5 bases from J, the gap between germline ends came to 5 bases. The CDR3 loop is CASSSTTEAFF. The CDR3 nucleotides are TGCGCCAGCAGCTCAACGACTGAAGCTTTCTTT.

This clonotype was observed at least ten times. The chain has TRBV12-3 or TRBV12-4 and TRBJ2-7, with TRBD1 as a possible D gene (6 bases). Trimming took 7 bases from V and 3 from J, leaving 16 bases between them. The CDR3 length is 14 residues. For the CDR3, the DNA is TGTGCCAGCAACCAACAGGGCATGGTCTACGAGCAGTACTTC. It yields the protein CASNQQGMVYEQYF.

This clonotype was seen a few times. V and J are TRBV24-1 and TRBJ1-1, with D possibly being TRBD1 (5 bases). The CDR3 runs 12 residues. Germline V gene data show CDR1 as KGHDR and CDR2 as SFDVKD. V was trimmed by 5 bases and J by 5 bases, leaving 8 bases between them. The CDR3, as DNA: TGTGCCACCAGTGGTGGGGGTACTGAAGCTTTCTTT. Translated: CATSGGGTEAFF.

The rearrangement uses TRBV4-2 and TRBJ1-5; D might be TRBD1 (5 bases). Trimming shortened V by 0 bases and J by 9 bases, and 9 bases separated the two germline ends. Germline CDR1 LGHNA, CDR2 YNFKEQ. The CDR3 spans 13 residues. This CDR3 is CASSQEGTWPQHF. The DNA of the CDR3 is TGTGCCAGCAGCCAAGAAGGGACTTGGCCCCAGCATTTT.